The subject of this entry is one T cell receptor beta chain. This sample was included in a study of blood T cell repertoires in COVID-19. Study background: Researchers got acute and convalescent COVID-19 samples from the United States, Italy and Spain. From T cells, B-cell-depleted T cells, or PBMCs came the material, which was cDNA or gDNA.

The CDR3 loop spans 15 amino acids. V lost 0 bases, J lost 7 bases, and 12 bases lay in between. From germline, CDR1 is LNHNV and CDR2 YYDKDF (reference sequence). Using immunoSEQ multiplex PCR, the repertoire was profiled, and TCRdb retains in-frame clones only, with some absent. The repertoire holds about 530,000 clones, with approximately 91% as singletons. The Seattle patients, enrolled during active infection, were followed longitudinally. Sequencing was performed on peripheral blood. This receptor was obtained from a woman aged 45 to 65 with COVID-19, enrolled during active disease. The chain employs TRBV15 and TRBJ2-2; TRBD2 might be the D (6 bases). The CDR3 sequence: CATSRDYRGNGELFF. The CDR3 DNA reads TGTGCCACCAGCAGAGATTACCGGGGGAACGGGGAGCTGTTTTTT.